The 6 T cell receptor beta chains listed next were all sequenced from one sample in a study of vaccination and CD4 T cells after COVID-19. MiXCR was run by TCRdb on the PCR reads, yielding one entry per CDR3 protein. Here the sample spans some 40,000 distinct CDR3 sequences, under 45% being singletons. Regarding time point: late sampling 161 to 241 days after vaccination in three convalescent patients. Sequenced material: CD4+ T cells from blood, taken about 7 months after SARS-CoV-2 vaccination. These receptors all come from a human donor who had recovered from COVID-19.

In this sample, this clonotype turned up a few times. This chain connects TRBV6-2 or TRBV6-3 to TRBJ2-3; 9 nucleotides match TRBD2. Germline-derived CDR1 and CDR2 are MNHEY and SVGEGT. The CDR3 spans 18 residues. V lost 2 bases to trimming and J lost 3 bases; unmatched junction nucleotides: 12. CDR3 sequence: CASSYPPGKREATDTQYF. Here the CDR3 DNA reads TGTGCCAGCAGTTACCCCCCAGGGAAGCGGGAGGCTACAGATACGCAGTATTTT.

This rearrangement joins TRBV20-1 to TRBJ1-6; the D is unclear. Looked up from germline, CDR1 is DFQATT and CDR2 is SNEGSKA (reference sequence). The CDR3 contains 17 residues. The V gene lost 3 bases and the J gene lost 7 bases, with 22 bases spanning the gap. The CDR3, as DNA: TGCAGTGCTAGGTGGTTCGCCAGCTCGAGTCGCAATTCACCCCTCCACTTT. Protein product: CSARWFASSSRNSPLHF.

This clonotype was recorded a few times. The rearrangement joins TRBV6-2 or TRBV6-3 to TRBJ2-7, with D possibly TRBD2 on 5 matching bases. Looked up from germline, CDR1 is MNHEY and CDR2 is SVGEGT. This CDR3 has 17 amino acids. Trimming pared 2 bases from V and 0 bases from J, leaving 17 bases between. The CDR3 loop reads CASSYDLAGPHSYEQYF. DNA of the CDR3: TGTGCCAGCAGTTACGATCTAGCCGGCCCTCACTCCTACGAGCAGTACTTC.

This clonotype occurred a few times. J is TRBJ2-1 and V is TRBV6-1; 7 positions match TRBD1. V lost 4 bases, J lost 4 bases, and 7 bases stayed unmatched. The CDR3 runs 15 residues. The V gene's germline CDR1 is MNHNS and CDR2 SASEGT. The CDR3 spells CASSVMGTEYNEQFF. The CDR3, as DNA: TGTGCCAGCAGTGTTATGGGGACAGAGTACAATGAGCAGTTCTTC.

The chain couples TRBV19 to TRBJ2-1; 7 bases fit TRBD1. In germline, CDR1 is LNHDA, CDR2 SQIVND (reference sequence). This CDR3 contains 15 residues. The J segment lost 8 bases and the V segment lost 4 bases, leaving 11 bases of the junction unmatched. This CDR3 is CASSNRGLSYDEQFF. In nucleotides, the CDR3 is TGTGCCAGTAGTAACAGGGGATTGAGTTACGATGAGCAGTTCTTC.

This clonotype has a handful of counts. This chain links TRBV6-2 or TRBV6-3 with TRBJ2-2; either TRBD1 or TRBD2 may supply D (5 bases each). Trimming pared 6 bases from V and 7 bases from J, leaving 9 bases between. CDR1 is MNHEY and CDR2 is SVGEGT in the germline V gene. This CDR3 region has 12 residues. The DNA of the CDR3 is TGTGCCAGCAGGTCTGGGGGCGGGGAGCTGTTTTTT. This codes for CASRSGGGELFF.